These 27 T cell receptor beta chains were sequenced from one sample in a study of shared clonotypes between healthy human individuals. Sequencing used immunoSEQ multiplex PCR; TCRdb keeps in-frame clones, though not all of them. This sample yields millions of clones, of which over 85% are seen a single time; under 0.15% belongs to the top ten. The source material was naive CD4+ T cells sorted from blood. Noted subset: CD45RA+ positively selected. The receptors originated from a man aged 18 to 30 in good health.

The rearrangement uses TRBV27 and TRBJ2-7, with D possibly matching TRBD2 (7 bases). Trimming took 5 bases from V and 7 from J, leaving 18 bases between them. The CDR3 is 14 residues long. Germline V gene sequence: CDR1 MNHEY, CDR2 SMNVEV (reference sequence). The CDR3 DNA is TGTGCCAGCAGTCTTGACAAGGGGGGGGTAGAGCAGTACTTC. As protein: CASSLDKGGVEQYF.

The genes are TRBV30 and TRBJ2-1; 8 bases agree with TRBD2. Germline V gives CDR1 GTSNPN, CDR2 SVGIG (reference sequence). CDR3 size: 14 residues. After removal of 4 bases from V and 2 bases from J, the junction contained 4 bases not matched to a gene. This CDR3 reads CAWTGTRTYNEQFF. The CDR3 DNA sequence: TGTGCCTGGACCGGGACTAGGACCTACAATGAGCAGTTCTTC.

The rearrangement joins TRBV5-1 to TRBJ2-7, with D perhaps being TRBD1 or TRBD2 (6 bases each). Germline values: CDR1 SGHRS, CDR2 YFSETQ. The CDR3 is 13 residues long. V was pared by 6 bases and J by 6 bases, with 16 bases between. The CDR3 loop is CASTRGGGGEQYF. CDR3 in DNA: TGCGCCAGCACCAGAGGAGGGGGTGGCGAGCAGTACTTC.

The V and J genes are TRBV30 and TRBJ1-6; a possible D gene is TRBD1 (5 bases). V was trimmed by 0 bases and J by 14 bases, leaving 11 bases between them. The CDR3 runs 12 residues. Germline V gene lookup returns CDR1 GTSNPN and CDR2 SVGIG (reference sequence). This CDR3 reads CAWSVGESTLHF. In nucleotides, the CDR3 is TGTGCCTGGAGTGTAGGGGAATCCACCCTCCACTTT.

A remark on this clone: Its ends do not fully match the called genes, so a read error is possible. The CDR3 bases are TGTGCCAGCAGTTTAAAGTGGACTAGCGACTCTCTCAGGAACTTC. Translating gives CASSLKWTSDSLRNF. This chain uses TRBV27 with TRBJ2-7; 9 nucleotides match TRBD2. This CDR3 spans 15 amino acids. Germline CDR1 reads MNHEY; CDR2 reads SMNVEV (reference sequence).

The chain carries TRBV6-6 and TRBJ2-5; 9 bases match TRBD1. Germline V gene lookup returns CDR1 MNHNY and CDR2 SVGAGI (reference sequence). With 4 bases clipped from V and 4 bases from J, the junction kept 10 bases outside the gene matches. CDR3 length: 16 residues. CDR3 nucleotide sequence: TGTGCCAGCAGTTTCCCACCGGACAGGGGCCGAGAGACCCAGTACTTC. Amino acid sequence: CASSFPPDRGRETQYF.

The rearrangement links TRBV10-3 to TRBJ2-7; TRBD1 agrees at 8 bases. Germline assignment: CDR1 ENHRY and CDR2 SYGVKD. CDR3 length equals 13 residues. The trim removed 0 bases at V and 8 bases at J, leaving 3 bases unmatched. The CDR3 DNA follows: TGTGCCATCAGTGAGTCGACAGGGGATAAGCAGTACTTC. It is translated as CAISESTGDKQYF.

The chain recombines TRBV28 with TRBJ1-3; D is unresolved. V was cut by 2 bases and J by 5 bases, with 22 bases left in between. Germline V gene data show CDR1 as MDHEN and CDR2 as SYDVKM. This CDR3 comprises 18 residues. Here the CDR3 reads CASSLKSAGRAPRNTIYF. The CDR3 region has the DNA TGTGCCAGCAGTTTAAAGTCGGCAGGCCGGGCCCCTAGAAACACCATATATTTT.

The chain is built from TRBV5-4 and TRBJ1-6; D perhaps matches TRBD1 (6 bases). The CDR3 extends over 16 amino acids. Germline V gives CDR1 SGHNT, CDR2 YYREEE (reference sequence). The germline V and J ends were trimmed by 4 bases and 8 bases, with 19 bases remaining between them. CDR3 region: CASSLEGGAKDSPLHF. The CDR3 bases are TGTGCCAGCAGCCTTGAGGGGGGCGCAAAGGATTCACCCCTCCACTTT.

The rearrangement links TRBV5-4 to TRBJ2-7, with 8 bases matching TRBD1. Looked up from germline, CDR1 is SGHNT and CDR2 is YYREEE (reference sequence). V dropped 0 bases and J dropped 3; count of bases not matched to a gene: 5. The CDR3 has 15 residues. The CDR3 loop reads CASSLGRQGFYEQYF. The CDR3 coding sequence is TGTGCCAGCAGCTTGGGGAGACAGGGGTTCTACGAGCAGTACTTC.

On this clone itself: The identical CDR3 is also encoded by other nucleotide sequences in the sample. CDR3 sequence: CASSWTGAGANVLTF. The CDR3 nucleotides are TGTGCCAGCAGCTGGACAGGGGCTGGGGCCAACGTCCTGACTTTC. The chain has TRBV7-9 and TRBJ2-6, with TRBD1 matching 9 bases. CDR1 is SEHNR and CDR2 is FQNEAQ in the germline V gene (reference sequence). The CDR3 covers 15 residues. After removal of 4 bases from V and 2 bases from J, the junction contained 0 bases not matched to a gene.

The chain recombines TRBV5-1 with TRBJ2-7; D uncertain. The germline V and J ends were trimmed by 2 bases and 5 bases, with 17 bases remaining between them. Per germline, CDR1 SGHRS and CDR2 YFSETQ. This CDR3 is 15 amino acids long. In DNA, the CDR3 is TGCGCCAGCAGCTTTTCGGGTCAGGTCGCGGACGAGCAGTACTTC. It encodes CASSFSGQVADEQYF.

The V and J genes are TRBV9 and TRBJ1-1; 7 nucleotides agree with TRBD1. Germline CDR1 reads SGDLS; CDR2 reads YYNGEE. The CDR3 loop spans 16 amino acids. The junction had 9 bases not matched to a gene; V was cut back by 3 bases and J by 1 base. CDR3: CASSATTGSPNTEAFF. For the CDR3, the DNA is TGTGCCAGCAGCGCAACGACAGGGAGCCCGAACACTGAAGCTTTCTTT.

V and J are TRBV2 and TRBJ2-5, with 9 positions matching TRBD2. The germline gives CDR1 SNHLY, CDR2 FYNNEI. After removal of 3 bases from V and 1 base from J, the junction contained 0 bases not matched to a gene. This CDR3 spans 14 amino acids. DNA of the CDR3: TGTGCCAGCAGTGATAGCGGGGGCCAAGAGACCCAGTACTTC. The encoded protein is CASSDSGGQETQYF.

The gene calls are TRBV13 and TRBJ2-5; 10 bases agree with TRBD2. Trimming cost V 3 bases and J 5 bases; bases outside gene matches: 9. This CDR3 contains 16 residues. Germline-derived CDR1 and CDR2 are PRHDT and FYEKMQ (reference sequence). The DNA of the CDR3 is TGTGCCAGCAGCTTCAGCCAGCGGGGGGGCCTGGAGACCCAGTACTTC. This gives the protein CASSFSQRGGLETQYF.

The J gene is TRBJ2-3, the V gene TRBV5-1, with 7 bases aligning to TRBD1. The V gene's germline CDR1 is SGHRS and CDR2 YFSETQ. This CDR3 has 16 residues. Trimming took 5 bases from V and 1 from J; bases not matched to a gene: 10. The CDR3 coding sequence is TGCGCCAGCAGGACAGGGAGTTTAACGGGCACAGATACGCAGTATTTT. This codes for CASRTGSLTGTDTQYF.

The chain couples TRBV4-3 to TRBJ1-5; TRBD1 aligns across 10 bases. After removal of 0 bases from V and 5 bases from J, the junction contained 7 bases not matched to a gene. Germline CDR1 and CDR2: LGHNA and YSLEER. CDR3 length equals 17 residues. CDR3 bases: TGCGCCAGCAGCCAAGATTGGGGACAGGGGTACTATCAGCCCCAGCATTTT. Translation: CASSQDWGQGYYQPQHF.

The DNA for the CDR3 is TGTGCCAGCAGGCCCCGGGACAGCAACACCGGGGAGCTGTTTTTT. This encodes CASRPRDSNTGELFF. The J gene is TRBJ2-2, the V gene TRBV7-2, with 7 bases identical to TRBD1. V was clipped by 6 bases and J by 2 bases; unmatched bases: 6. This CDR3 spans 15 amino acids. Per the germline V gene, CDR1 is SGHTA and CDR2 is FQGNSA.

V usage is TRBV7-9 and J usage is TRBJ1-6; D is undetermined. The V end was cut by 4 bases, the J end by 3 bases, with 13 bases between. The CDR3 length is 16 residues. Germline-derived CDR1 and CDR2 are SEHNR and FQNEAQ (reference sequence). The CDR3 sequence is CASSSPGEFYNSPLHF. The CDR3, as DNA: TGTGCCAGCAGCTCCCCCGGGGAATTCTATAATTCACCCCTCCACTTT.

Comments on this clone: One junction end disagrees with the germline gene, perhaps due to a read error. The CDR3 sequence is CASRTRSGTSIDTQYF. CDR3 bases: TGTGCCAGCAGGACCCGCTCTGGGACTAGCATAGATACGCAGTATTTT. The V call is TRBV2, the J call TRBJ2-3; 9 nucleotides agree with TRBD2. The CDR3 runs to 16 residues. From germline, CDR1 is SNHLY and CDR2 FYNNEI.

V is TRBV28 and J is TRBJ1-2; 9 bases line up with TRBD1. V was pared by 10 bases and J by 2 bases, with 5 bases of the junction left unmatched. Germline V gene sequence: CDR1 MDHEN, CDR2 SYDVKM. The CDR3 covers 13 residues. CDR3 DNA: TGTGCCACCACAGGGGGCGCCAACTATGGCTACACCTTC. Protein: CATTGGANYGYTF.

The V gene is TRBV7-3, the J gene TRBJ2-2, with TRBD2 matching over 8 bases. CDR1 and CDR2 from the germline V gene are SGHTA and FQGTGA. Trimming cost V 6 bases and J 4 bases; bases outside gene matches: 7. The CDR3 is 15 amino acids. The CDR3 DNA reads as TGTGCCAGCAGTTTCACCGGGACTAGCACCGGGGAGCTGTTTTTT. It specifies CASSFTGTSTGELFF.

The rearrangement uses TRBV28 and TRBJ2-1; 14 positions agree with TRBD2. The CDR3 totals 19 residues. Germline-derived CDR1 and CDR2 are MDHEN and SYDVKM. Unmatched junction bases numbered 14, after V lost 3 bases and J lost 7 bases. The CDR3 bases are TGTGCCAGCAGTTTGGGCGGGACAGGGGGACTAGCGGGGGCAAATGAGCAGTTCTTC. Its protein product is CASSLGGTGGLAGANEQFF. The complete variable domain, with remaining parts taken from reference TRBV28 and TRBJ2-1, reads DVKVTQSSRYLVKRTGEKVFLECVQDMDHENMFWYRQDPGLGLRLIYFSYDVKMKEKGDIPEGYSVSREKKERFSLILESASTNQTSMYLCASSLGGTGGLAGANEQFFGPGTRLTVL.

J is TRBJ1-3 and V is TRBV6-6; 8 bases align to TRBD1. J lost 4 bases, V lost 6 bases, and 2 bases had no gene match. This CDR3 spans 13 amino acids. Germline CDR1 reads MNHNY; CDR2 reads SVGAGI (reference sequence). CDR3 region: CASRRTGGNTIYF. As DNA, the CDR3 is TGTGCCAGCAGGCGGACAGGGGGAAACACCATATATTTT.

The chain combines TRBV5-1 with TRBJ2-3, with TRBD2 matching over 10 bases. The V gene end was trimmed by 0 bases and the J gene end by 5 bases; junction bases not matched to a gene: 6. This CDR3 is 16 amino acids long. From germline, CDR1 is SGHRS and CDR2 YFSETQ. CDR3 sequence: CASSLESGGARDTQYF. The CDR3 nucleotides read TGCGCCAGCAGCTTGGAGAGCGGGGGGGCCCGAGATACGCAGTATTTT.

The chain combines TRBV27 with TRBJ1-6; 11 positions match TRBD1. CDR3 length equals 17 residues. CDR1 is MNHEY and CDR2 is SMNVEV in the germline V gene (reference sequence). J gave up 9 bases and V 2 bases, and 9 bases lay outside the gene matches. CDR3 region: CASSLLRTGGRSSPLHF. For the CDR3, the DNA is TGTGCCAGCAGTTTACTGCGGACAGGGGGCAGGAGTTCACCCCTCCACTTT.

The chain recombines TRBV12-5 with TRBJ2-3, with 8 bases aligning to TRBD2. This CDR3 is built from 16 residues. CDR1 and CDR2 (germline): LGHNT, FRNRAP. The V gene end was trimmed by 1 base and the J gene end by 4 bases; junction bases not matched to a gene: 7. For the CDR3, the DNA is TGTGCTAGTGGTTTGGGCCTGAGCGGGGGACCAGATACGCAGTATTTT. This encodes CASGLGLSGGPDTQYF.